This TCR beta chain was documented in a study of shared clonotypes between healthy human individuals. Germline V gene lookup returns CDR1 KGHSH and CDR2 LQKENI. V trimming: 3 bases; J trimming: 0 bases; junction bases outside the gene matches: 6. The CDR3 runs 16 residues. Clones were read by immunoSEQ multiplex PCR, and TCRdb kept only the in-frame ones, dropping some. The sample records roughly 2 million clones, roughly 95% being singletons. The sequencing sample was made of naive CD4+ T cells sorted from blood. The subset was: CD45RA+ positively selected. This sequence was found in a man in his late teens or twenties in good health. The V gene is TRBV18, the J gene TRBJ1-1; 8 nucleotides match TRBD1. The DNA for the CDR3 is TGTGCCAGCTCACCGCTGGACAGGGCGATGAACACTGAAGCTTTCTTT. Translating it yields CASSPLDRAMNTEAFF.